A single sample gave rise to the 19 T cell receptor beta chains below, sequenced in a study of CD8+ T cells in alopecia areata (dated by TCRdb to the late 2010s). Receptors were amplified or captured by the immunoSEQ multiplex PCR assay. RNA was extracted from all samples and reverse transcribed into cDNA as template for TCR sequencing. Sourced from immuneACCESS, this table was stored by TCRdb with only in-frame sequences that have V and J called. A share of the clones is absent; for the studies checked, an unresolved V gene accounts for under half, and the remainder has no known explanation. The sample table shows about 200,000 clones, and around three fifths are seen once. Approximately 0.97% of the sample is in the top ten clones. Taken with the paper, the label for time point translates to: 20 to 30 weeks on oral tofacitinib. The treatment or condition label here, explained by the study, means: oral pan-JAK inhibitor, 5-10 mg twice daily.

The starting material was CD4+ T cells sorted from blood, obtained at week 24, from a patient treated with tofacitinib. These receptors all come from a human donor with alopecia areata.

The chain has TRBV5-1 and TRBJ2-3, with 12 positions matching TRBD2. The CDR3 consists of 16 residues. After removal of 4 bases from V and 2 bases from J, the junction contained 5 bases not matched to a gene. Germline-derived CDR1 and CDR2 are SGHRS and YFSETQ. The CDR3 loop is CASSIWTSGDTDTQYF. CDR3 DNA sequence: TGCGCCAGCAGCATCTGGACTAGCGGGGACACAGATACGCAGTATTTT.

The chain links TRBV29-1 to TRBJ2-5; D uncertain. There are 13 residues in the CDR3. V was pared by 2 bases and J by 4 bases, with 11 bases between. Germline values: CDR1 SQVTM, CDR2 ANQGSEA. DNA for the CDR3: TGCAGCGTTGAATTGGGCAGGCGAGAGACCCAGTACTTC. Encoded protein: CSVELGRRETQYF.

A note on this clone: At one end the junction does not follow the germline gene, possibly because of a read error. V is TRBV7-2 and J is TRBJ1-1, with D maybe TRBD1 (6 bases). CDR3 size: 15 residues. CDR1 SGHTA and CDR2 FQGNSA come from the germline V gene. The CDR3 protein is CASSQNGGGSTEAFF. The DNA for the CDR3 is TGCGCCAGCAGCCAAAACGGCGGGGGCAGCACTGAAGCTTTCTTT.

V usage is TRBV5-1 and J usage is TRBJ2-7; unclear D gene. Trimming removed 1 base from V and 5 bases from J, with 7 bases in between. Looked up from germline, CDR1 is SGHRS and CDR2 is YFSETQ. The CDR3 has 12 residues. The CDR3 is CASSLFRNEQYF. CDR3 in DNA: TGCGCCAGCAGCTTGTTCCGCAACGAGCAGTACTTC. Full variable domain (outside the CDR3, taken from reference TRBV5-1 and TRBJ2-7): KAGVTQTPRYLIKTRGQQVTLSCSPISGHRSVSWYQQTPGQGLQFLFEYFSETQRNKGNFPGRFSGRQFSNSRSEMNVSTLELGDSALYLCASSLFRNEQYFGPGTRLTVT.

This chain links TRBV19 with TRBJ2-6, with D unclear. This CDR3 contains 14 residues. Germline-derived CDR1 and CDR2 are LNHDA and SQIVND (reference sequence). Trimming pared 4 bases from V and 0 bases from J, leaving 4 bases between. As DNA, the CDR3 is TGTGCCAGTAGTACGTTCTCTGGGGCCAACGTCCTGACTTTC. This sequence encodes CASSTFSGANVLTF.

The V call is TRBV5-1, the J call TRBJ2-2; TRBD1 is a possible D gene (6 bases). V lost 4 bases to trimming and J lost 6 bases, with 10 bases between them. The CDR3 is made up of 13 amino acids. The V gene's germline CDR1 is SGHRS and CDR2 YFSETQ. The CDR3 nucleotides are TGCGCCAGCAGCCGTGAGGGGGCCGGGGAGCTGTTTTTT. Its protein product is CASSREGAGELFF.

This rearrangement joins TRBV6-6 to TRBJ2-5; D is possibly TRBD2 (5 bases). CDR3 size: 14 residues. Germline values: CDR1 MNHNY, CDR2 SVGAGI (reference sequence). Trimming stripped 6 bases from V and 5 bases from J, with 16 bases between. This chain's CDR3 is CASSVEVRRETQYF. Here the CDR3 DNA reads TGTGCCAGCAGCGTGGAGGTGCGGAGGGAGACCCAGTACTTC.

This sequence joins TRBV30 and TRBJ2-1, with TRBD1 identical over 8 bases. This CDR3 has 13 residues. Losses at the gene ends were 4 bases for V and 2 bases for J; bases not matched to a gene: 1. The germline gives CDR1 GTSNPN, CDR2 SVGIG (reference sequence). CDR3 amino acids: CAWNRGTYNEQFF. CDR3 coding DNA: TGTGCCTGGAACAGGGGGACCTACAATGAGCAGTTCTTC. Complete variable domain (other parts from reference TRBV30 and TRBJ2-1): SQTIHQWPATLVQPVGSPLSLECTVEGTSNPNLYWYRQAAGRGLQLLFYSVGIGQISSEVPQNLSASRPQDRQFILSSKKLLLSDSGFYLCAWNRGTYNEQFFGPGTRLTVL.

A few counts support this clone. The chain has TRBV7-9 and TRBJ2-3; the D gene is possibly TRBD1 (5 bases). Trimming took off 5 bases at V and 0 bases at J, with 9 bases between the two ends. From germline, CDR1 is SEHNR and CDR2 FQNEAQ (reference sequence). The CDR3 totals 14 residues. The CDR3 region is CASSPQGSTDTQYF. CDR3 DNA sequence: TGTGCCAGCAGCCCCCAGGGTAGCACAGATACGCAGTATTTT.

This clone is a singleton in its sample. This sequence joins TRBV4-3 and TRBJ2-5; D ambiguous. This CDR3 is built from 13 residues. The ends were cut back, 2 bases at V and 5 bases at J, with 9 bases in the middle. Germline V gene data show CDR1 as LGHNA and CDR2 as YSLEER. The CDR3 DNA follows: TGCGCCAGCAGCCAAAGGAGTGAGGAGACCCAGTACTTC. Its protein product is CASSQRSEETQYF.

The chain couples TRBV29-1 to TRBJ1-1; D is uncertain. V was clipped by 2 bases and J by 4 bases, with 11 bases between them. The CDR3 contains 13 residues. In germline, CDR1 is SQVTM, CDR2 ANQGSEA. CDR3 region: CSVEPLGVTEAFF. DNA for the CDR3: TGCAGCGTTGAACCGTTGGGAGTCACTGAAGCTTTCTTT.

This clone was detected only a few times. The chain joins TRBV7-9 to TRBJ2-7; no reliable D call. V was trimmed by 1 base and J by 5 bases, leaving 9 bases between them. The CDR3 length is 13 residues. CDR1 and CDR2 (germline): SEHNR, FQNEAQ (reference sequence). The CDR3, as DNA: TGTGCCAGCAGCTTAGGATATGGGAACGAGCAGTACTTC. Its protein is CASSLGYGNEQYF.

The chain has TRBV4-3 and TRBJ1-4, with a possible D match to TRBD1 (6 bases). Germline loops: CDR1 LGHNA, CDR2 YSLEER. This CDR3 has 16 amino acids. The ends were cut back, 0 bases at V and 3 bases at J, with 11 bases in the middle. The CDR3 sequence is CASSQDLNRANEKLFF. CDR3 nucleotide sequence: TGCGCCAGCAGCCAAGATCTAAACAGGGCTAATGAAAAACTGTTTTTT.

The chain recombines TRBV4-3 with TRBJ1-1, with no clear D. Between the trimmed V and J ends, which lost 2 bases and 7 bases, there was a span of 8 bases. The CDR3 length is 12 residues. Germline V gene sequence: CDR1 LGHNA, CDR2 YSLEER. In DNA, the CDR3 is TGCGCCAGCAGCCAACGGTGGGGTGAAGCTTTCTTT. Protein product: CASSQRWGEAFF.

The chain carries TRBV15 and TRBJ1-2, with 9 bases fitting TRBD1. Per the germline V gene, CDR1 is LNHNV and CDR2 is YYDKDF (reference sequence). Trimming took 4 bases from V and 6 from J; bases not matched to a gene: 6. This CDR3 is built from 14 residues. The CDR3 DNA follows: TGTGCCACCAGCAAAAGACAGGGGGAGAATGGCTACACCTTC. Amino acid sequence: CATSKRQGENGYTF.

V gene TRBV29-1 combines with J gene TRBJ1-1; D is unclear. Germline V lookup: CDR1 SQVTM, CDR2 ANQGSEA. This CDR3 has 12 amino acids. Trimming left V 4 bases short and J 6 bases short, with 12 bases between. This CDR3 is CSVGSRSSEAFF. In DNA form, the CDR3 reads TGCAGCGTTGGGTCACGTTCATCTGAAGCTTTCTTT.

The rearrangement joins TRBV29-1 to TRBJ1-1, with TRBD1 as a possible D gene (6 bases). CDR3 length: 13 residues. V shed 6 bases and J shed 0 bases, with 11 bases lying between them. Germline CDR1 reads SQVTM; CDR2 reads ANQGSEA. The CDR3 protein is CSVTRGMNTEAFF. The CDR3 DNA reads TGCAGCGTAACCAGGGGAATGAACACTGAAGCTTTCTTT.

This clone has a handful of counts. CDR3 protein: CSVVDRERAKNIQYF. The CDR3 nucleotides are TGCAGCGTTGTAGACAGGGAGAGAGCCAAAAACATTCAGTACTTC. The chain links TRBV29-1 to TRBJ2-4; 7 positions match TRBD1. The length of the CDR3 is 15 residues. Germline values: CDR1 SQVTM, CDR2 ANQGSEA. Trimming took 4 bases from V and 0 from J; bases not matched to a gene: 6.

This chain connects TRBV29-1 to TRBJ2-1; D is ambiguous. The CDR3 sequence is 13 residues long. Trimming took off 4 bases at V and 8 bases at J, with 15 bases between the two ends. In germline, CDR1 is SQVTM, CDR2 ANQGSEA. CDR3 nucleotides: TGCAGCGTTGGCAGAGTCAGCTCGGATGAGCAGTTCTTC. It specifies CSVGRVSSDEQFF.